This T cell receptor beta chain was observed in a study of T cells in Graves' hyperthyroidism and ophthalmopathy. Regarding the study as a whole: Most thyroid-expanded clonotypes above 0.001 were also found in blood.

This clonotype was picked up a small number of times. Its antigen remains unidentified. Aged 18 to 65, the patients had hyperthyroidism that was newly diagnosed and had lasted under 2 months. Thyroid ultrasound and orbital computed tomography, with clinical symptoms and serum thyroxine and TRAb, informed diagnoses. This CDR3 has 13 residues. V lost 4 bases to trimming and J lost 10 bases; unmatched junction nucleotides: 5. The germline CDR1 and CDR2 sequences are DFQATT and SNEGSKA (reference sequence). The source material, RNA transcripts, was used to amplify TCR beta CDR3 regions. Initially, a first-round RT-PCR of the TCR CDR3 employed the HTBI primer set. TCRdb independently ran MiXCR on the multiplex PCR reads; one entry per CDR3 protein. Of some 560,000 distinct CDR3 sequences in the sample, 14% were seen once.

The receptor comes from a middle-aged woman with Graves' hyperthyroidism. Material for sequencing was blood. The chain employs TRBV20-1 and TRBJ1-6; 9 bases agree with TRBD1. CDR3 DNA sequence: TGCAGTGCTAATGACAGGGGGGGATCACCCCTCCACTTT. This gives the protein CSANDRGGSPLHF.